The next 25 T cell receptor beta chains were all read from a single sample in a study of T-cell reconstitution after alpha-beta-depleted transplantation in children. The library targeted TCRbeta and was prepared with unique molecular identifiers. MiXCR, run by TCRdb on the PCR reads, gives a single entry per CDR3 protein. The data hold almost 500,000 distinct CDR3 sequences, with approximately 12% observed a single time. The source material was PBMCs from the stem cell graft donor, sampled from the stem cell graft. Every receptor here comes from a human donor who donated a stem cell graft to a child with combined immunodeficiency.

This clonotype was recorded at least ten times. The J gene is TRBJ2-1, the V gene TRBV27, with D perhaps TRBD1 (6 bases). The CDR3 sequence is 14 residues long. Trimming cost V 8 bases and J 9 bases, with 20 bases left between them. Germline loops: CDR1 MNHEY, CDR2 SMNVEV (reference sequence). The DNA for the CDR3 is TGTGCCAGCGGCCCGCATCTGGGGGCCGGTGAGCAGTTCTTC. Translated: CASGPHLGAGEQFF.

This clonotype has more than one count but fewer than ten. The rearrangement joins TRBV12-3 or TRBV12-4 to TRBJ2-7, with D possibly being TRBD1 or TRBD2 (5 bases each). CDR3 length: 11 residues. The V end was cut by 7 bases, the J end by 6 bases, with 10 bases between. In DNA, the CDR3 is TGTGCCAGCACCCATGGGGGCGAGCAGTACTTC. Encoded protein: CASTHGGEQYF.

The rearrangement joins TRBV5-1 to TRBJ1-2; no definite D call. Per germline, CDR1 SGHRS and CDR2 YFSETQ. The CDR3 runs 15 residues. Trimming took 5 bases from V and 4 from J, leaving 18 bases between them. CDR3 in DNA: TGCGCCAGCAGTCCAACCCCTCTCAGGAGCTATGGCTACACCTTC. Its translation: CASSPTPLRSYGYTF.

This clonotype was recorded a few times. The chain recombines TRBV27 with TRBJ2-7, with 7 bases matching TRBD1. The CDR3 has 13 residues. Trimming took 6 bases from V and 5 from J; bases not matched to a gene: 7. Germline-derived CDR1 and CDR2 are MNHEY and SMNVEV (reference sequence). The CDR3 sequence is CASSHSGQDEQYF. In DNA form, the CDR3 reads TGTGCCAGCAGCCATTCTGGACAGGACGAGCAGTACTTC.

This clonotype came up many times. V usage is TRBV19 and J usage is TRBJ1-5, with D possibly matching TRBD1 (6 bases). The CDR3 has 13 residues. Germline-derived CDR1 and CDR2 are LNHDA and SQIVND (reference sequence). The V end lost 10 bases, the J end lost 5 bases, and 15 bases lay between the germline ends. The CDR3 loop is CATSAYRDQPQHF. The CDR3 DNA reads TGTGCCACCTCAGCCTACAGGGATCAGCCCCAGCATTTT.

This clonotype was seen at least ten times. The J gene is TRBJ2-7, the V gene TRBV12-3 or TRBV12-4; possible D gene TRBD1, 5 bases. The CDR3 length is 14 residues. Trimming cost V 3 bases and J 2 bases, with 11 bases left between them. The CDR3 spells CASSFWRTTYEQYF. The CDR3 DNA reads TGTGCCAGCAGTTTTTGGCGGACAACCTACGAGCAGTACTTC.

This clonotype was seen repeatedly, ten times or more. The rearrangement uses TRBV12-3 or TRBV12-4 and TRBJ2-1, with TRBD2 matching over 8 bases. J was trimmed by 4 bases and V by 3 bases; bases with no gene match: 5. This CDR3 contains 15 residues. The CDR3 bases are TGTGCCAGCAGTTTCTTGCCTAGCGGGTACAATGAGCAGTTCTTC. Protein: CASSFLPSGYNEQFF.

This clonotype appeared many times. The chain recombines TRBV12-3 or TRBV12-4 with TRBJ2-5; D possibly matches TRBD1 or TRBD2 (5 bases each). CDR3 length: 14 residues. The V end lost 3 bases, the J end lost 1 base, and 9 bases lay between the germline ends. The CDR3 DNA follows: TGTGCCAGCAGTTTGAGGGACCTCCAAGAGACCCAGTACTTC. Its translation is CASSLRDLQETQYF.

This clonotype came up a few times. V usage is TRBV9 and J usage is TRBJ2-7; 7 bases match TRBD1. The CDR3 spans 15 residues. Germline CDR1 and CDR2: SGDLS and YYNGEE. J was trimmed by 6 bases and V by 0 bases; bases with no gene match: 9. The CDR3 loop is CASSVEGTDPAEQYF. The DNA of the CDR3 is TGTGCCAGCAGCGTAGAAGGGACAGATCCCGCCGAGCAGTACTTC.

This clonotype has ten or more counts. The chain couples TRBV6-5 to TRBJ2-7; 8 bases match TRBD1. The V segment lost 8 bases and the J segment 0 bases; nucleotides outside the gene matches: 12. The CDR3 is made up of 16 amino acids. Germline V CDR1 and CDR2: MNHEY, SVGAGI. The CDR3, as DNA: TGTGCCAGCGCCCATTCCGGGACAGGTGTCTCCTACGAGCAGTACTTC. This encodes CASAHSGTGVSYEQYF.

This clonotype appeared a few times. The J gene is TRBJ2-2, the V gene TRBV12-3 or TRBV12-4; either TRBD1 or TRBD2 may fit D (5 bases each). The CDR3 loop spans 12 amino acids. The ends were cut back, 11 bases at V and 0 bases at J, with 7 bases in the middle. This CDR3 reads CAGGSNTGELFF. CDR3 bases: TGTGCCGGGGGTTCGAACACCGGGGAGCTGTTTTTT.

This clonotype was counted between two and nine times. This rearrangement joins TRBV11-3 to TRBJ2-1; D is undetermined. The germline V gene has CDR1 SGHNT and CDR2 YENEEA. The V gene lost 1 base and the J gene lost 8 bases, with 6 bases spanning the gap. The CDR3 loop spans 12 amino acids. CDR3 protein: CASSLGKYEQFF. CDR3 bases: TGTGCCAGCAGCTTAGGGAAGTATGAGCAGTTCTTC.

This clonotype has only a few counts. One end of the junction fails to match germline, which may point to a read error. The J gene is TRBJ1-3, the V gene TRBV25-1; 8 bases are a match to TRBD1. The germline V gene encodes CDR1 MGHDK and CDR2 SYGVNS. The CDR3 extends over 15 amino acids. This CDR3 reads CARRQGSDSGNTIYF. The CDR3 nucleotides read TGTGCCCGCAGACAGGGGTCGGACTCTGGAAACACCATATATTTT.

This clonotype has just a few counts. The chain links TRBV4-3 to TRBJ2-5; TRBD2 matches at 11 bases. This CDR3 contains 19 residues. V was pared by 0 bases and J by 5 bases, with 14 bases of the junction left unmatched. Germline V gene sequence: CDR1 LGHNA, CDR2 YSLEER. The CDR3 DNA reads TGCGCCAGCAGCCAAGATTATAGCGGGAGGGCCGGAATTATGGAGACCCAGTACTTC. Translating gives CASSQDYSGRAGIMETQYF.

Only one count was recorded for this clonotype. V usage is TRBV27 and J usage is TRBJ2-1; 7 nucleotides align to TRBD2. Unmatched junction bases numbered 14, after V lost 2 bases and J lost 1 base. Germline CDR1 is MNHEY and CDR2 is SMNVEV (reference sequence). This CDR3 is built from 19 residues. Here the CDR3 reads CASSLLGGSPRGSYNEQFF. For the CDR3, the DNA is TGTGCCAGCAGTTTACTCGGCGGGAGTCCCCGTGGATCCTACAATGAGCAGTTCTTC.

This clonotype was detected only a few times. The CDR3 DNA sequence: TGTGCCAGCAGCTTAAACAGGGACAGGGGTTCACCCCTCCACTTT. Protein product: CASSLNRDRGSPLHF. The chain couples TRBV7-2 to TRBJ1-6; TRBD1 matches 10 bases. V dropped 2 bases and J dropped 9; count of bases not matched to a gene: 4. This CDR3 comprises 15 residues. Germline values: CDR1 SGHTA, CDR2 FQGNSA.

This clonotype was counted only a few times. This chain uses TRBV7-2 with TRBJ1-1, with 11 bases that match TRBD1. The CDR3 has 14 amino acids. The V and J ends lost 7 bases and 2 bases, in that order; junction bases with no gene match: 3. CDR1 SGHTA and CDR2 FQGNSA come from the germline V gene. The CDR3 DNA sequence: TGTGCCAGCATCCGGACAGGGGGCAACACTGAAGCTTTCTTT. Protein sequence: CASIRTGGNTEAFF.

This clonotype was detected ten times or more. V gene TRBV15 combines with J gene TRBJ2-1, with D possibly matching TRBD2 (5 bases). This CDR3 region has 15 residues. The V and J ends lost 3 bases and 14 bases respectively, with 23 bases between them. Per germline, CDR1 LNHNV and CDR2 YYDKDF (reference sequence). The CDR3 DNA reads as TGTGCCACCAGCAGGAGGAGGTCGAGCGTGGATGGGGAGTTCTTC. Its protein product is CATSRRRSSVDGEFF.

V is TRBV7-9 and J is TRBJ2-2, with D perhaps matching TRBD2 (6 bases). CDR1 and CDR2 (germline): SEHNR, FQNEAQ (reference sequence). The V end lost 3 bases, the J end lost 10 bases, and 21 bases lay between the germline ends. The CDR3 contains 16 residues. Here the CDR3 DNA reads TGTGCCAGCAGCTTTTCTGGCGGGACCCACGGGGTGGAGCTGTTTTTT. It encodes CASSFSGGTHGVELFF.

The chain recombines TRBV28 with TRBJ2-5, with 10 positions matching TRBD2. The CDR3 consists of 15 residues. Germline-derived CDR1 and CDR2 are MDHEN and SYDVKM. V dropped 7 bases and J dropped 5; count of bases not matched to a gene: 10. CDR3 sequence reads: CASIQSGGAGETQYF. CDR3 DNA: TGTGCCAGCATCCAGAGCGGGGGGGCCGGGGAGACCCAGTACTTC.

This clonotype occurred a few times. The CDR3 is CASSWTGGLSYNEQFF. CDR3 nucleotides: TGCGCCAGCAGCTGGACAGGGGGTTTGTCCTACAATGAGCAGTTCTTC. The J gene is TRBJ2-1, the V gene TRBV5-1; 10 bases line up with TRBD1. V dropped 3 bases and J dropped 1; count of bases not matched to a gene: 4. Germline CDR1 SGHRS, CDR2 YFSETQ. CDR3 length equals 16 residues.

The DNA for the CDR3 is TGTGCCAGCAGCCCTAGCGGGGTATTTCAAGAGACCCAGTACTTC. Translated: CASSPSGVFQETQYF. V is TRBV3-1 and J is TRBJ2-5, with TRBD2 matching 9 bases. V was clipped by 4 bases and J by 2 bases; unmatched bases: 5. Germline V gene sequence: CDR1 LGHDT, CDR2 YNNKEL (reference sequence). This CDR3 is 15 amino acids long.

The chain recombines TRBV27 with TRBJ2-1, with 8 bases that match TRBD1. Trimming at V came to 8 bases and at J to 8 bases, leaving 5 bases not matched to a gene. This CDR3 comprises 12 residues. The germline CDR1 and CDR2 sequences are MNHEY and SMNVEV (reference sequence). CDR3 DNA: TGTGCCAGCGCAAACAGGGGGTATGAGCAGTTCTTC. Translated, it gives CASANRGYEQFF.

As DNA, the CDR3 is TGTGCCAGCAGTACAACCGGGACAGGGCTCCACGAGCAGTACTTC. It translates to CASSTTGTGLHEQYF. The rearrangement uses TRBV6-1 and TRBJ2-7, with 9 bases fitting TRBD1. CDR1 is MNHNS, CDR2 SASEGT, per germline. The CDR3 loop spans 15 amino acids. V was pared by 5 bases and J by 5 bases, with 10 bases of the junction left unmatched.

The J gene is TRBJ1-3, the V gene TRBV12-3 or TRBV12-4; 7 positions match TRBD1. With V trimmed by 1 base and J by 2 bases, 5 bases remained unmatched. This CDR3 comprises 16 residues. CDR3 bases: TGTGCCAGCAGTTTAGGACAGGGTTATGCTGGAAACACCATATATTTT. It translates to CASSLGQGYAGNTIYF.